Many counts were recorded for the clone carrying this TCR beta chain. The antigen is unknown. Whole blood was used without fractionation, so all unsorted peripheral T cells were included. An approximately 2.5 ml peripheral blood sample was taken for RNA. The data were obtained in a study of HIV-infected patients and healthy controls. The study, taken as a whole, reports: The authors saw processing only sixteen HIV-infected individuals as a major limitation on generality.

The CDR3 runs to 13 residues. cDNA was made from about 480 ng RNA using alpha and beta constant primers. Each of the alpha and beta chains got its own library through chain-specific third strand synthesis with indices. A short first PCR added P5 and P7 adapter elements and a second index. From the 5' RACE reads, TCRdb called clonotypes with MiXCR, one entry per CDR3 protein. The data show about 15,000 distinct CDR3 sequences, approximately 7% seen once. This clonotype originated in an adult in good health. The rearrangement uses TRBV21-1 and TRBJ2-1; TRBD2, the table's D call, lacks a check against the DNA. TRBV21-1 constitutes a pseudogene. Material for sequencing was blood. The CDR3 DNA is TGTGCCAGCAGCAAAGCGCTAGGGCTAGAGCAGTTCTTC. Amino acid sequence: CASSKALGLEQFF.